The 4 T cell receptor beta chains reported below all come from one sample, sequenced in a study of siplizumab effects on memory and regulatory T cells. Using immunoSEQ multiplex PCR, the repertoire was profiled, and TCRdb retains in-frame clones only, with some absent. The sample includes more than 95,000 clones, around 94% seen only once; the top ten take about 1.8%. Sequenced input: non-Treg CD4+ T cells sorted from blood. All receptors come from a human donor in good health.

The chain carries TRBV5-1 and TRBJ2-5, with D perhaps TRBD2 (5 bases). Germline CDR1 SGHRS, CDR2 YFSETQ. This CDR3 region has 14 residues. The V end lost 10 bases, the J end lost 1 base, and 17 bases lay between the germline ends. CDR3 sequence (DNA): TGCGCCTCAAGGACTCTTTCCCGCCAAGAGACCCAGTACTTC. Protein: CASRTLSRQETQYF.

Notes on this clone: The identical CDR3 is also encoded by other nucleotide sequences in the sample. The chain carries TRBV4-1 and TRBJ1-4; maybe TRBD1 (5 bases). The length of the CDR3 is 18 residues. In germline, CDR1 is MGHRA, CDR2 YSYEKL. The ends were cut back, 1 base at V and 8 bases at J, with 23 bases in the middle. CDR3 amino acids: CASSQGFGISGLGEKLFF. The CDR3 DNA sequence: TGCGCCAGCAGCCAAGGCTTTGGTATTTCAGGGCTTGGCGAAAAACTGTTTTTT.

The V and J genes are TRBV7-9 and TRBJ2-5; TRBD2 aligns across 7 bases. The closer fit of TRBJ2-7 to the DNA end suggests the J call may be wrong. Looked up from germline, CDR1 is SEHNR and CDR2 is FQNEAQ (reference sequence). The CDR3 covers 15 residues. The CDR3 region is CASSSGTTTSYEQYF. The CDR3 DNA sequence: TGTGCCAGCAGCTCCGGGACTACTACTTCCTACGAGCAGTACTTC.

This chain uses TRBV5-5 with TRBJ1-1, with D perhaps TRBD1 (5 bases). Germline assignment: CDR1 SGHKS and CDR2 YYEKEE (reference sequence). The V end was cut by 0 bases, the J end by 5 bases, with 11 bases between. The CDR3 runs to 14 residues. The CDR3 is CASSLVGRATEAFF. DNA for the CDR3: TGTGCCAGCAGCTTGGTGGGCAGGGCAACTGAAGCTTTCTTT. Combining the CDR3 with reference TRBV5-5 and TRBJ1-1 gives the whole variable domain DAGVTQSPTHLIKTRGQQVTLRCSPISGHKSVSWYQQVLGQGPQFIFQYYEKEERGRGNFPDRFSARQFPNYSSELNVNALLLGDSALYLCASSLVGRATEAFFGQGTRLTVV.